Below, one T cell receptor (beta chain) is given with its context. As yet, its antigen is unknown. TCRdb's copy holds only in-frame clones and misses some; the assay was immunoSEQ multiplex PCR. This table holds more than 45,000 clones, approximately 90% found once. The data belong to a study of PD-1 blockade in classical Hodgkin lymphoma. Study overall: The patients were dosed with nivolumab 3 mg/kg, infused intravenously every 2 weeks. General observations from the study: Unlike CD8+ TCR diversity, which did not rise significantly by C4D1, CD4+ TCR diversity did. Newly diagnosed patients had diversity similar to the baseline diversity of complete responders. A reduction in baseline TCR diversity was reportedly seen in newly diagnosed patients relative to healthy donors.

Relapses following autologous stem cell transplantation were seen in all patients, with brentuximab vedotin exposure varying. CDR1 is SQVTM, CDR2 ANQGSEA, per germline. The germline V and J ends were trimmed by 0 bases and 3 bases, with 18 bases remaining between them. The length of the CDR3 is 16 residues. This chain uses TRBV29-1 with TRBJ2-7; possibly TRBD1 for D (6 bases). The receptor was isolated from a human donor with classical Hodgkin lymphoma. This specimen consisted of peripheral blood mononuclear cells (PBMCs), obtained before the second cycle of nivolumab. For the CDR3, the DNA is TGCAGCGTTGAAGACGTTAAGGCAGGGGAGAACTACGAGCAGTACTTC. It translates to CSVEDVKAGENYEQYF.